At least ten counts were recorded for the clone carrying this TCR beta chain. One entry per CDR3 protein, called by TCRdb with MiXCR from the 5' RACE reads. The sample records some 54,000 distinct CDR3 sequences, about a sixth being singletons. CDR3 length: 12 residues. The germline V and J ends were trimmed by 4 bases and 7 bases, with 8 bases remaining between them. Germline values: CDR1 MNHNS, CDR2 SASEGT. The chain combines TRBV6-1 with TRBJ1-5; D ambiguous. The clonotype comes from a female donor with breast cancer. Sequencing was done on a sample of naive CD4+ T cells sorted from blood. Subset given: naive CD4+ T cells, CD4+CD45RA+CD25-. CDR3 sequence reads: CASSVPNQPQHF. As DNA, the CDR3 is TGTGCCAGCAGTGTTCCTAACCAGCCCCAGCATTTT.